The present T cell receptor beta chain was sequenced within a study of T cell responses to AZD1222 COVID-19 vaccine. Study conclusions and caveats: Donors were largely white British and mainly female; clonal diversity was possibly underestimated. Epitopes outside B.1.351 and B.1.1.7 mutated regions reportedly drew nearly half of spike TCRs. Spike-specific TCR breadth and depth both grew after two AZD1222 doses. Vaccine-related CD4 TCRs covered spike, predominating at 160-218 and 743-854.

About this clone: Antigen unknown.

Sequencing used immunoSEQ multiplex PCR; TCRdb keeps in-frame clones, though not all of them. The sample has 120,000 to 150,000 clones; about 90% are singletons. The sequenced sample was peripheral blood, obtained 28 days after the second dose of the MenACWY control vaccine. The TCR sequence derives from an adult who received the MenACWY meningococcal vaccine as a control.

For the CDR3, the DNA is TGTGCCAGCAGCCCTAGGCAGGGTGATTCACCCCTCCACTTT. Protein sequence: CASSPRQGDSPLHF. The chain employs TRBV3-1 (or the pseudogene TRBV3-2) and TRBJ1-6, with TRBD1 as a possible D gene (5 bases). Germline CDR1 LGHDT, CDR2 YNNKEL (reference sequence). V was pared by 4 bases and J by 8 bases, with 12 bases between. The CDR3 has 14 residues.